This T cell receptor beta chain is drawn from a study of metastatic and nonmetastatic thyroid tumors. General study results and limits: Compared with benign nodules, malignant thyroid tumors were reported to have significantly higher TCR beta diversity in both blood and tumor.

There were no patients who had received any treatment before thyroid surgery. Using MiXCR, TCRdb re-called clones from the PCR reads. The data hold 89,000 or so clones, with around 7.8% observed a single time. This clone was observed at least ten times. Its cognate antigen is unknown. This TCR came from a female donor with papillary thyroid cancer or a benign thyroid nodule (not recorded which). Some clones in this sample may be carry-over from other donors' samples. Sequenced: blood.

The CDR3 coding sequence is TGTGCCAGCAGCCCAACGGGACTAGCGGACGGGGAGCTGTTTTTT. Amino acid sequence: CASSPTGLADGELFF. The gene calls are TRBV7-3 and TRBJ2-2, with TRBD2 matching 11 bases. CDR1 and CDR2 (germline): SGHTA, FQGTGA. V gave up 5 bases and J gave up 7 bases; unmatched junction bases: 6. The CDR3 covers 15 residues.